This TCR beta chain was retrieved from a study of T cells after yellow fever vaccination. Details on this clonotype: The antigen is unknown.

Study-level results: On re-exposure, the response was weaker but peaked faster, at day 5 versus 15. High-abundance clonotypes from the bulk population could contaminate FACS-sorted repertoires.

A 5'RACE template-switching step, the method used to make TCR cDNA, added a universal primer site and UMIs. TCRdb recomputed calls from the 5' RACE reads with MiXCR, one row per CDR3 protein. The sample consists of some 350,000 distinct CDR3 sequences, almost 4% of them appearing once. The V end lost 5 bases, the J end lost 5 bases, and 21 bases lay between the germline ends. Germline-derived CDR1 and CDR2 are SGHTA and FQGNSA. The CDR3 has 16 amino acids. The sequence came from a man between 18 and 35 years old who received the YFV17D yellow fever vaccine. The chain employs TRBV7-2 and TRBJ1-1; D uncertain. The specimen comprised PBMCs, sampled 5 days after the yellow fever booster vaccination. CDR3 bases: TGTGCCAGCAGCCCGAACCTCGGACGGGGAAGGACTGAAGCTTTCTTT. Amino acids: CASSPNLGRGRTEAFF.